These T cell receptor beta chains were read from a single sample in a study of blood T cells in healthy people across ages. MiXCR, applied by TCRdb to the 5' RACE reads, yields one record per CDR3 protein. The sample shows some 560,000 distinct CDR3 sequences, about a quarter of them seen only once. This sample also appeared in a second study, on T cells of mothers and their children.

The specimen sequenced was blood. Receptor source: a boy aged 2 to 10 in good health. Both conserved end residues are part of each CDR3. D genes are given only for firm matches. Some rows have no size entry. The others give once, few or many, or a class for an expanded clone.

-,14,TRBJ1-5,TRBD1,TRBV20-1,TGCAGTGCTAGGGGGGACAGGGGAGAGAAGCCCCAGCATTTT,CSARGDRGEKPQHF
few,16,TRBJ1-2,-,TRBV18,TGTGCCAGCTCGATCTCAATAAATGGCGGCAACTATGGCTACACCTTC,CASSISINGGNYGYTF
-,15,TRBJ1-2,-,TRBV7-2,TGTGCCAGCAGCTTTGGTCCTACCTCCAACTATGGCTACACCTTC,CASSFGPTSNYGYTF
-,17,TRBJ1-1,-,TRBV14,TGTGCCAGCAGCCTAAGGGGGGCTGGAGGGGCTGACACTGAAGCTTTCTTT,CASSLRGAGGADTEAFF
few,14,TRBJ2-5,-,TRBV7-2,TGTGCCAGCAGCTTAGTTCGGGCACAAGAGACCCAGTACTTC,CASSLVRAQETQYF
few,17,TRBJ1-2,-,TRBV4-2,TGTGCCAGCAGCCAAGTTCAAGGGATCCATGAGGGCTATGGCTACACCTTC,CASSQVQGIHEGYGYTF
-,14,TRBJ1-1,-,TRBV29-1,TGCAGCGTTGAAGAACCGACAGCAAACACTGAAGCTTTCTTT,CSVEEPTANTEAFF
-,18,TRBJ1-5,-,TRBV12-3/TRBV12-4,TGTGCCAGCAGTTTTAGTCTTGGGCAACAGGCTGGCGGTCAGCCCCAGCATTTT,CASSFSLGQQAGGQPQHF
many,15,TRBJ2-3,-,TRBV7-9,TGTGCCAGCAGCTTAGACCCGGGACCCACAGATACGCAGTATTTT,CASSLDPGPTDTQYF
-,15,TRBJ2-1,-,TRBV18,TGTGCCAGCTCACCACGCATGGGGAACCAAGATGAGCAGTTCTTC,CASSPRMGNQDEQFF
few,14,TRBJ1-2,-,TRBV3-1,TGTGCCAGCAGCCAAGTAGGGGGACCCTATGGCTACACCTTC,CASSQVGGPYGYTF
-,14,TRBJ2-7,-,TRBV10-3,TGTGCCATCAAGGGCACTAGTGAGTCCCACGAGCAGTACTTC,CAIKGTSESHEQYF
few,15,TRBJ1-2,TRBD1,TRBV12-3/TRBV12-4,TGTGCCAGCAGTTTAAGGACAGGGGTGTACTATGGCTACACCTTC,CASSLRTGVYYGYTF
-,15,TRBJ2-5,TRBD1,TRBV4-2,TGTGCCAGCAGTGTGGAACCCAGGGGGCAAGAGACCCAGTACTTC,CASSVEPRGQETQYF
few,15,TRBJ1-4,-,TRBV7-2,TGTGCCAGCAGCTTAGACCCGGGCTATAATGAAAAACTGTTTTTT,CASSLDPGYNEKLFF
-,14,TRBJ1-3,TRBD1,TRBV6-6,TGTGCCAGCAGTTACGGACAGGGGGGAAACACCATATATTTT,CASSYGQGGNTIYF
-,13,TRBJ2-3,-,TRBV24-1,TGTGCCACCAGTGATTTGAACACAGATACGCAGTATTTT,CATSDLNTDTQYF
-,15,TRBJ2-6,-,TRBV12-3/TRBV12-4,TGTGCCAGCAGTTTAAGGGGGGCTGGGGCCAACGTCCTGACTTTC,CASSLRGAGANVLTF
-,13,TRBJ2-5,-,TRBV7-6,TGTGCCAGCGACCCGGACTGGGGAGAGACCCAGTACTTC,CASDPDWGETQYF
few,16,TRBJ2-5,TRBD1,TRBV9,TGTGCCAGCAGCCCGTCGGGGACAGCTACCTGGGAGACCCAGTACTTC,CASSPSGTATWETQYF
few,16,TRBJ2-3,TRBD2,TRBV5-1,TGCGCCAGCAGCCCTCCCGCGACTAGCGGGGCAGATACGCAGTATTTT,CASSPPATSGADTQYF
few,13,TRBJ1-2,-,TRBV27,TGTGCCAGCAGTGCCCAGGCGGGGGAGGGCTACACCTTC,CASSAQAGEGYTF
-,13,TRBJ1-2,-,TRBV29-1,TGCAGCGTTGCGGGACAACTCAAGAATGGCTACACCTTC,CSVAGQLKNGYTF
few,17,TRBJ2-1,-,TRBV5-6,TGTGCCAGCAGCTTGGTTCAGGGCGGGGCACCCTACAATGAGCAGTTCTTC,CASSLVQGGAPYNEQFF
-,14,TRBJ1-4,-,TRBV12-3/TRBV12-4,TGTGCCTGCAGTGGGGCCACCGATAATGAAAAACTGTTTTTT,CACSGATDNEKLFF
few,14,TRBJ2-2,-,TRBV6-5,TGTGCCAGCAGTTACCAGCCGGGCACCGGGGAGCTGTTTTTT,CASSYQPGTGELFF
-,15,TRBJ1-1,-,TRBV19,TGTGCCAGTAGTGCTACTTCCGGGGCGAACACTGAAGCTTTCTTT,CASSATSGANTEAFF
few,18,TRBJ2-1,TRBD2,TRBV12-3/TRBV12-4,TGTGCCAGCAGTCTAGAGGTTGTGCTAGCGGGAGCCTACAATGAGCAGTTCTTC,CASSLEVVLAGAYNEQFF
-,14,TRBJ2-3,-,TRBV3-1,TGTGCCAGCAGCCGAGGCCCAAGCACAGATACGCAGTATTTT,CASSRGPSTDTQYF
few,14,TRBJ2-5,-,TRBV12-3/TRBV12-4,TGTGCCAGCAGTTTAACGGCTTATGAAGAGACCCAGTACTTC,CASSLTAYEETQYF
-,17,TRBJ1-3,-,TRBV5-7,TGTGCCAGCAGCTCCTACCTACAGGGCTCTCAAGGAAACACCATATATTTT,CASSSYLQGSQGNTIYF
-,15,TRBJ2-1,-,TRBV5-6,TGTGCCAGCAGCGTCCCCGACTTTCGGGTTGATGAGCAGTTCTTC,CASSVPDFRVDEQFF
-,14,TRBJ1-6,-,TRBV10-3,TGTGCCATCAGTGAAGTCGGGGCCGTTTCACCCCTCCACTTT,CAISEVGAVSPLHF
-,15,TRBJ2-1,-,TRBV5-1,TGCGCCAGCAGCTTCCAGGGGCCGAGTGCCAATGAGCAGTTCTTC,CASSFQGPSANEQFF
-,14,TRBJ2-7,-,TRBV27,TGTGCCAGCAGTTTAACCGGGAGCAACAACGAGCAGTACTTC,CASSLTGSNNEQYF
-,16,TRBJ2-3,-,TRBV25-1,TGTGCCAGCAGTGAAGGGGCGGGGGCCCGCACAGATACGCAGTATTTT,CASSEGAGARTDTQYF
few,14,TRBJ2-3,-,TRBV12-3/TRBV12-4,TGTGCCAGCACGAAACAGGATTCCACAGATACGCAGTATTTT,CASTKQDSTDTQYF
-,15,TRBJ2-6,-,TRBV11-2,TGTGCCAGCAGCTTACTGGGACCTGGGGCCAACGTCCTGACTTTC,CASSLLGPGANVLTF
-,15,TRBJ1-5,-,TRBV5-6,TGTGCCAGCAGCTTGGGACAGATCTTAGGGCAGCCCCAGCATTTT,CASSLGQILGQPQHF
once,12,TRBJ2-7,-,TRBV12-3/TRBV12-4,TGTGCCAGCAGTTTCATCCAATACGAGCAGTACTTC,CASSFIQYEQYF
few,12,TRBJ2-1,-,TRBV6-6,TGTGCCAGCAGTAGGCCCTACAATGAGCAGTTCTTC,CASSRPYNEQFF
few,16,TRBJ2-5,TRBD1,TRBV28,TGTGCCAGCATCTCAGGGACAGGGTTATCACAAGAGACCCAGTACTTC,CASISGTGLSQETQYF
-,11,TRBJ2-7,TRBD2,TRBV12-3/TRBV12-4,TGTGCCAGCACACCGGGGGGGACGCAGTACTTC,CASTPGGTQYF
few,19,TRBJ2-3,-,TRBV9,TGTGCCAGCAGCGTACAGGGGGCGAGATTAGCGGGAGACTCAGATACGCAGTATTTT,CASSVQGARLAGDSDTQYF
few,18,TRBJ2-4,TRBD2,TRBV19,TGTGCCAGTGCTCCGGGACTAGCGGGAGGGCTAGCCAAAAACATTCAGTACTTC,CASAPGLAGGLAKNIQYF
-,12,TRBJ2-7,-,TRBV7-9,TGTGCCAGCAGCTTAAGGGACTCTGTGCAGTACTTC,CASSLRDSVQYF
once,14,TRBJ1-3,-,TRBV18,TGTGCCAGCTCACCACCCAGGCCGGGAAACACCATATATTTT,CASSPPRPGNTIYF
-,14,TRBJ2-5,-,TRBV5-1,TGCGCCAGCAACCTAGCTCCAACCAAAGAGACCCAGTACTTC,CASNLAPTKETQYF
-,15,TRBJ2-1,-,TRBV28,TGTGCCAGCAGTTTATGGGAGGCGTCCTACAATGAGCAGTTCTTC,CASSLWEASYNEQFF
-,14,TRBJ1-2,TRBD1,TRBV20-1,TGCAGTGCTGTAACAGGGGCTCAATTCTATGGCTACACCTTC,CSAVTGAQFYGYTF
-,17,TRBJ2-7,-,TRBV1,TGCACCAGCAGGTTGGGACTAGCGGGGTCCTTTTTCTACGAGCAGTACTTC,CTSRLGLAGSFFYEQYF
-,14,TRBJ2-5,TRBD2,TRBV29-1,TGCAGCGTACACCTAGCGGGAGGTATTGAGACCCAGTACTTC,CSVHLAGGIETQYF
-,17,TRBJ1-2,-,TRBV29-1,TGCAGCGTTGGTGGAGGGTACGTACTAGGACGGTACTATGGCTACACCTTC,CSVGGGYVLGRYYGYTF
few,14,TRBJ2-7,-,TRBV7-6,TGTACCAGCAGCTTGGTGACAGAAAGTTACGAGCAATACTTC,CTSSLVTESYEQYF